A selection of T cell receptor beta chains follows, all from one sample in a study of blood T cell repertoires in COVID-19. TCRdb's table, derived via immunoSEQ multiplex PCR, lists solely in-frame clones and lacks some. Among some 180,000 clones listed, approximately 88% were seen once. The specimen sequenced was peripheral blood. Source of these receptors: a woman aged 40 to 55 with COVID-19, enrolled during active disease. Both conserved end residues are part of each CDR3. A D gene is named only where the DNA matches it firmly. The size of a clone is reported for some rows only, either as once, few or many, or as a class for expanded clones.

size	V	J	D	CDR3	DNA
NA	TRBV5-1	TRBJ1-4	TRBD1	CASSPGGTGGRGLFF	TGCGCCAGCAGCCCCGGAGGGACAGGGGGCAGGGGACTGTTTTTT
NA	TRBV20-1	TRBJ1-1	NA	CSVTIPEAFF	TGCAGTGTTACAATCCCTGAAGCTTTCTTT
NA	TRBV11-1	TRBJ2-1	TRBD2	CASRPTLAGGEQFF	TGTGCCAGCAGGCCAACTCTCGCGGGGGGTGAGCAGTTCTTC
once	TRBV3-1/TRBV3-2	TRBJ2-2	TRBD2	CASSLRTSGRVAGELFF	TGTGCCAGCAGCCTCCGGACTAGCGGGAGAGTAGCCGGGGAGCTGTTTTTT
many	TRBV19	TRBJ2-7	NA	CASSIAQTSTHEQYF	TGTGCCAGTAGTATAGCCCAAACTAGCACCCACGAGCAGTACTTC
NA	TRBV11-2	TRBJ1-5	NA	CASSPRGTDQPQHF	TGTGCCAGCAGCCCGCGGGGGACGGACCAGCCCCAGCATTTT
many	TRBV5-1	TRBJ1-4	TRBD1	CASSLTGGGTNEKLFF	TGCGCCAGCAGCTTGACAGGGGGCGGCACTAATGAAAAACTGTTTTTT
NA	TRBV3-1/TRBV3-2	TRBJ2-5	NA	CASSRGYQETQYF	TGTGCCAGCAGCCGCGGCTACCAAGAGACCCAGTACTTC
NA	TRBV11-2	TRBJ2-7	TRBD2	CASSFQRRTSGYEQYF	TGTGCCAGCAGCTTCCAGAGGAGGACTAGCGGCTACGAGCAGTACTTC
once	TRBV2	TRBJ2-5	TRBD2	CAGSSGGPSSQYF	TGTGCCGGGTCGAGCGGGGGGCCCTCATCCCAGTACTTC
NA	TRBV19	TRBJ2-3	TRBD2	CASSIGAGREDTQYF	TGTGCCAGTAGTATTGGGGCAGGGAGGGAAGATACGCAGTATTTT
NA	TRBV28	TRBJ2-1	NA	CASSFSEGNEQFF	TGTGCCAGCAGTTTTAGTGAGGGCAATGAGCAGTTCTTC
NA	TRBV6-5	TRBJ2-3	NA	CASRPGTTDTQYF	TGTGCCAGCAGACCGGGGACAACAGATACGCAGTATTTT
NA	TRBV11-2	TRBJ1-6	TRBD1	CASSLLSPAGGSPLHF	TGTGCCAGCAGCTTATTGAGTCCGGCAGGGGGTTCACCCCTCCACTTT
few	TRBV5-1	TRBJ2-5	TRBD2	CASSLRSGGLETQYF	TGCGCCAGCAGCTTGAGGAGCGGGGGGTTGGAGACCCAGTACTTC
NA	TRBV7-3	TRBJ1-2	TRBD1	CASSSDRGIYGYTF	TGTGCCAGCAGCTCAGACAGGGGGATCTATGGCTACACCTTC
NA	TRBV9	TRBJ2-3	TRBD2	CASSAGLAGWSSTDTQYF	TGTGCCAGCAGCGCGGGACTAGCGGGCTGGAGTAGCACAGATACGCAGTATTTT
NA	TRBV7-9	TRBJ2-7	NA	CASSLGGTTRQVRAYEQYF	TGTGCCAGCAGCTTAGGGGGGACGACTCGACAGGTGAGGGCATACGAGCAGTACTTC
NA	TRBV7-9	TRBJ1-5	NA	CASSIPGGLNQPQHF	TGTGCCAGCAGCATCCCGGGCGGGCTCAATCAGCCCCAGCATTTT
NA	TRBV19	TRBJ2-2	NA	CAAGAARANTGELFF	TGTGCCGCTGGGGCGGCCCGCGCGAACACCGGGGAGCTGTTTTTT
NA	TRBV4-2	TRBJ2-2	NA	CASSQEVLAETTGELFF	TGTGCCAGCAGCCAAGAAGTATTAGCGGAGACCACCGGGGAGCTGTTTTTT
NA	TRBV6-2/TRBV6-3	TRBJ2-7	TRBD1	CASSWDSPYEQYF	TGTGCCAGCAGCTGGGACAGTCCTTACGAGCAGTACTTC
NA	TRBV7-9	TRBJ1-4	NA	CASSLVSTNEKLFF	TGTGCCAGCAGCTTAGTCAGTACTAATGAAAAACTGTTTTTT
NA	TRBV7-9	TRBJ2-4	TRBD2	CASSFFPSGRNIQYF	TGTGCCAGCAGCTTCTTCCCTAGCGGGAGAAACATTCAGTACTTC
NA	TRBV29-1	TRBJ1-5	TRBD1	CSVGTGVHQPQHF	TGCAGCGTTGGAACAGGGGTGCATCAGCCCCAGCATTTT
NA	TRBV5-4	TRBJ2-3	NA	CASRPIETDTQYF	TGTGCCAGCAGGCCAATAGAAACAGATACGCAGTATTTT
NA	TRBV27	TRBJ1-6	NA	CASSLSDSSYNSPLHF	TGTGCCAGCAGTTTATCCGATAGCTCCTATAATTCACCCCTCCACTTT
NA	TRBV11-1	TRBJ2-1	NA	CASSTTVYNEQFF	TGTGCCAGCAGCACGACAGTTTACAATGAGCAGTTCTTC
NA	TRBV6-5	TRBJ1-3	NA	CASADFAPGNTIYF	TGTGCCAGCGCAGATTTCGCCCCTGGAAACACCATATATTTT
NA	TRBV28	TRBJ1-1	TRBD1	CASSSTGLNTEAFF	TGTGCCAGCAGTTCGACAGGGTTGAACACTGAAGCTTTCTTT
NA	TRBV9	TRBJ1-2	NA	CASSVDQGTNMYGYTF	TGTGCCAGCAGCGTAGATCAGGGGACGAATATGTATGGCTACACCTTC
NA	TRBV7-3	TRBJ2-7	TRBD1	CASSLSPSTGGLDF	TGTGCCAGCAGCTTATCCCCCTCCACAGGGGGCCTTGACTTC
NA	TRBV5-4	TRBJ2-7	NA	CASSPSAGYEQYF	TGTGCCAGCAGCCCTTCGGCGGGATACGAGCAGTACTTC
once	TRBV6-5	TRBJ1-2	TRBD1	CASSYRQGNYGYTF	TGTGCCAGCAGTTATAGACAGGGGAACTATGGCTACACCTTC
NA	TRBV5-1	TRBJ1-1	NA	CASSSGLGGDTEAFF	TGCGCCAGCAGCTCTGGGTTAGGAGGGGACACTGAAGCTTTCTTT
once	TRBV23-1	TRBJ2-7	NA	CASSPHPTSSYEQYF	TGCGCCAGCAGTCCCCACCCGACTAGTTCCTACGAGCAGTACTTC
NA	TRBV19	TRBJ1-1	NA	CASSPRRSTEAFF	TGTGCCAGTAGTCCCCGTCGGAGCACTGAAGCTTTCTTT